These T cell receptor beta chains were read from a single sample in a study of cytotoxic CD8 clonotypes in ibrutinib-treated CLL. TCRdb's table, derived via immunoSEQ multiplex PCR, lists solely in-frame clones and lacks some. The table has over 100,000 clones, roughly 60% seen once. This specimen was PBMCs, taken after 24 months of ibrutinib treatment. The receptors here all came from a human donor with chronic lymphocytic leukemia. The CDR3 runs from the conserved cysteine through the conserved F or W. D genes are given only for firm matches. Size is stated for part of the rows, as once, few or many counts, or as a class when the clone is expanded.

TGTGCCAGCAGCGTACGGACAGGGTCCTCTGGGGCCAACGTCCTGACTTTC | CASSVRTGSSGANVLTF | TRBD1 | TRBJ2-6 | TRBV9 | .
TGTGCCTGGAGTGTACGTCGGTCAGGAGGATCCGGGGAGCTGTTTTTT | CAWSVRRSGGSGELFF | . | TRBJ2-2 | TRBV30 | .
TGTGCCAGCAGCCCCTGGGACAGCTATGGCTACACCTTC | CASSPWDSYGYTF | TRBD1 | TRBJ1-2 | TRBV7-9 | .
TGTGCCAGCAGCGTAGTTCAAAATGAGCAGTTCTTC | CASSVVQNEQFF | . | TRBJ2-1 | TRBV9 | once
TGTGCCAGCAGCTCACGGACAGGGGGAGGCGAGCAGTACTTC | CASSSRTGGGEQYF | TRBD1 | TRBJ2-7 | TRBV7-2 | .
TGTGCCAGCAGCTTCATGGCGGGGGAAAACATTCAGTACTTC | CASSFMAGENIQYF | TRBD2 | TRBJ2-4 | TRBV7-9 | .
TGTGCCAGCAGCCTGCTCCAGGGTCGGATGAACACTGAAGCTTTCTTT | CASSLLQGRMNTEAFF | . | TRBJ1-1 | TRBV5-6 | .
TGTGCCAGCAGAAGCACAGATACGCAGTATTTT | CASRSTDTQYF | . | TRBJ2-3 | TRBV7-9 | .
TGTGCCAGCGGGCCTGCCGTTAGTACAGATACGCAGTATTTT | CASGPAVSTDTQYF | . | TRBJ2-3 | TRBV9 | .
TGTGCCAGCTCACCGAGGGAGGCAGGTAATAATGAGCAGTTCTTC | CASSPREAGNNEQFF | . | TRBJ2-1 | TRBV18 | .
TGCGCCAGCAGCTTGGCCGGGGATGGAAACACCATATATTTT | CASSLAGDGNTIYF | . | TRBJ1-3 | TRBV5-1 | .
TGTGCCAGCTCCCCCATGGGGGCAGATACGCAGTATTTT | CASSPMGADTQYF | . | TRBJ2-3 | TRBV18 | few
TGTGCCAGCAGCTTTCGAGCGATTGAGGGAATAAGCCACAATGAGCAGTTCTTC | CASSFRAIEGISHNEQFF | . | TRBJ2-1 | TRBV7-3 | .
TGCGCCAGCAGCTTCGGACAGGGGGCGCAGTCCGAGCAGTACTTC | CASSFGQGAQSEQYF | TRBD1 | TRBJ2-7 | TRBV5-1 | .
TGTGCCAGCAGCTCAGGTAGCAATCAGCCCCAGCATTTT | CASSSGSNQPQHF | . | TRBJ1-5 | TRBV13 | .
TGTGCCAGCAGACCCGGGGGAAGCAATCAGCCCCAGCATTTT | CASRPGGSNQPQHF | . | TRBJ1-5 | TRBV6-6 | .
TGTGCCAGCAGATTAGCGGGCGGGGGCTACGAGCAGTACTTC | CASRLAGGGYEQYF | TRBD2 | TRBJ2-7 | TRBV6-1 | few
TGCAGCGTTGAGGTCCTGCCCGGGGAGCTGTTTTTT | CSVEVLPGELFF | . | TRBJ2-2 | TRBV29-1 | .
TGTGCCAGCAGTCTCAAACAGGGGGCGGCGTCGGAAGCTTTCTTT | CASSLKQGAASEAFF | TRBD1 | TRBJ1-1 | TRBV6-4 | .
TGTGCCAGCAGCAACGGACTAGCGGGCCTTCAGTTCTTC | CASSNGLAGLQFF | TRBD2 | TRBJ2-1 | TRBV6-5 | .
TGTGCCGGCGAGCGGGCGGCTGGAAACACCATATATTTT | CAGERAAGNTIYF | . | TRBJ1-3 | TRBV7-3 | .
TGCAGCGTCGAGTCAACAGGGGGTAACTATGGCTACACCTTC | CSVESTGGNYGYTF | TRBD1 | TRBJ1-2 | TRBV29-1 | few
TGTGCCAGTAGTATAGCAGGGGGAACCTACGAGCAGTACTTC | CASSIAGGTYEQYF | TRBD1 | TRBJ2-7 | TRBV19 | .
TGCAGCACCTCGAACCAAGAGACCCAGTACTTC | CSTSNQETQYF | . | TRBJ2-5 | TRBV29-1 | .
TGTGCCAGCAGCTTGAGTCTCTCCGCAGATGGCTACACCTTC | CASSLSLSADGYTF | . | TRBJ1-2 | TRBV7-9 | .
TGCGCCAGCAGTAACAGGAACACTGAAGCTTTCTTT | CASSNRNTEAFF | . | TRBJ1-1 | TRBV5-1 | .
TGTGCCAGCAGCTTGGGCAGCCAAGAGACCCAGTACTTC | CASSLGSQETQYF | . | TRBJ2-5 | TRBV5-6 | few